These 27 T cell receptor beta chains came from one sample sequenced in a study of PD-L1 blockade in urothelial cancer. The assay was immunoSEQ multiplex PCR, and TCRdb's table has in-frame clones only and misses some. Among roughly 130,000 clones, roughly 80% were seen once, and the ten largest hold roughly 3.5%. Noted time point: pretreatment peripheral blood. The sample was PBMCs, taken around atezolizumab (anti-PD-L1) treatment. Receptors originate from a man aged 50-59 years with urothelial cancer.

This CDR3 is CASLQGNFNSPLHF. Here the CDR3 DNA reads TGTGCCAGCCTACAGGGAAATTTTAATTCACCCCTCCACTTT. This chain connects TRBV28 to TRBJ1-6; perhaps TRBD1 as D (6 bases). The germline V and J ends were trimmed by 8 bases and 6 bases, with 14 bases remaining between them. This CDR3 is 14 amino acids long. Germline V lookup: CDR1 MDHEN, CDR2 SYDVKM.

The chain joins TRBV5-1 to TRBJ2-1, with TRBD2 as a possible D gene (7 bases). The CDR3 has 17 amino acids. The V end lost 4 bases, the J end lost 2 bases, and 19 bases lay between the germline ends. The V gene's germline CDR1 is SGHRS and CDR2 YFSETQ. CDR3: CASSRQGSGGAYNEQFF. The CDR3 nucleotides read TGCGCCAGCAGCAGGCAAGGGTCGGGGGGCGCCTACAATGAGCAGTTCTTC.

The chain has TRBV7-9 and TRBJ2-2; TRBD2 aligns across 8 bases. V dropped 1 base and J dropped 2; count of bases not matched to a gene: 6. Germline assignment: CDR1 SEHNR and CDR2 FQNEAQ (reference sequence). The CDR3 extends over 17 amino acids. DNA of the CDR3: TGTGCCAGCAGCTTAGTTAGCGGGAAAACAAACACCGGGGAGCTGTTTTTT. Translated, it gives CASSLVSGKTNTGELFF.

The chain joins TRBV19 to TRBJ1-2; D gene unclear. Germline lookup yields CDR1 LNHDA and CDR2 SQIVND (reference sequence). The CDR3 loop spans 13 amino acids. Trimming removed 5 bases from V and 8 bases from J, with 15 bases in between. CDR3 in DNA: TGTGCCAGTAGTCATGGTGGGGAGGACGGCTACACCTTC. This translates into CASSHGGEDGYTF.

The chain links TRBV4-2 to TRBJ2-1, with D unresolved. The CDR3 is made up of 14 amino acids. Trimming pared 0 bases from V and 6 bases from J, leaving 9 bases between. Germline lookup yields CDR1 LGHNA and CDR2 YNFKEQ. The CDR3 sequence is CASSQDIPPNEQFF. The CDR3 nucleotides are TGTGCCAGCAGCCAAGATATCCCCCCCAATGAGCAGTTCTTC.

The chain is built from TRBV28 and TRBJ2-3, with D maybe TRBD1 (6 bases). Between the trimmed V and J ends, which lost 6 bases and 1 base, there was a span of 17 bases. From germline, CDR1 is MDHEN and CDR2 SYDVKM. The CDR3 covers 16 residues. The CDR3 DNA reads TGTGCCAGCAGCCCCACAGGGTTAGGCGGCACAGATACGCAGTATTTT. Translating gives CASSPTGLGGTDTQYF.

This clone was seen a few times. This sequence joins TRBV7-3 and TRBJ2-2; 7 bases are a match to TRBD1. Germline CDR1 is SGHTA and CDR2 is FQGTGA. The CDR3 has 15 amino acids. The ends lost 4 bases at V and 5 bases at J; junction bases unmatched: 7. The CDR3 sequence: CASSSTGAWTGELFF. DNA for the CDR3: TGTGCCAGCAGCTCAACAGGGGCCTGGACCGGGGAGCTGTTTTTT.

This clone was seen only a few times. The chain joins TRBV15 to TRBJ2-7; tentatively, D is TRBD2 (5 bases). Germline V lookup: CDR1 LNHNV, CDR2 YYDKDF (reference sequence). This CDR3 spans 13 amino acids. V was cut by 5 bases and J by 5 bases, with 13 bases left in between. The CDR3 spells CATSDGNFDEQYF. The CDR3 DNA is TGTGCCACCAGCGACGGGAACTTCGACGAGCAGTACTTC.

CDR3 in DNA: TGCGCCAGCAGCTTGGGGACTGTTAGCTCCTATAATTCACCCCTCCACTTT. Its protein is CASSLGTVSSYNSPLHF. The chain joins TRBV5-1 to TRBJ1-6, with D uncertain. The CDR3 has 17 amino acids. Germline assignment: CDR1 SGHRS and CDR2 YFSETQ. Trimming took 0 bases from V and 0 from J, leaving 10 bases between them.

This chain connects TRBV12-5 to TRBJ2-1; D is possibly TRBD1 (5 bases). The germline V gene has CDR1 LGHNT and CDR2 FRNRAP. The CDR3 totals 18 residues. V lost 0 bases, J lost 4 bases, and 19 bases lay in between. CDR3: CASGLVLLEERGYNEQFF. The DNA of the CDR3 is TGTGCTAGTGGTTTGGTACTCCTAGAGGAAAGGGGATACAATGAGCAGTTCTTC.

The chain joins TRBV5-5 to TRBJ1-2; 7 bases are shared with TRBD1. The ends lost 2 bases at V and 0 bases at J; junction bases unmatched: 1. Germline V gene sequence: CDR1 SGHKS, CDR2 YYEKEE (reference sequence). The CDR3 is 14 amino acids. Here the CDR3 DNA reads TGTGCCAGCAGCTTAGGACAGGCTAACTATGGCTACACCTTC. It yields the protein CASSLGQANYGYTF.

This clone was observed a few times. The chain recombines TRBV6-1 with TRBJ2-1; 10 nucleotides match TRBD2. Trimming at V came to 4 bases and at J to 6 bases, leaving 15 bases not matched to a gene. Germline V gene data show CDR1 as MNHNS and CDR2 as SASEGT. The CDR3 length is 18 residues. This chain's CDR3 is CASSGKTSGNFRLNEQFF. In DNA, the CDR3 is TGTGCCAGCAGTGGGAAAACTAGCGGGAACTTCCGACTCAATGAGCAGTTCTTC.

The chain combines TRBV4-2 with TRBJ2-7; 9 bases are shared with TRBD2. Germline trimming cut 0 bases from V and 6 bases from J; bases unmatched to any gene: 12. CDR3 length: 17 residues. Germline-derived CDR1 and CDR2 are LGHNA and YNFKEQ. CDR3 DNA sequence: TGTGCCAGCAGCCAAGATGGGGTCGGCGGGAGGGCCGGCGAGCAGTACTTC. Amino acid sequence: CASSQDGVGGRAGEQYF.

Details on this clone: One junction end does not reproduce the germline sequence, and a read error may be involved. DNA for the CDR3: TGTGCTAGCAGCTTAAGTGGCGGAACTAGGACCGGGGAGCTGTTTTTT. Translated: CASSLSGGTRTGELFF. The V gene is TRBV7-7, the J gene TRBJ2-2; the D gene is possibly TRBD2 (5 bases). The CDR3 covers 16 residues. Germline CDR1 SSHAT, CDR2 FNYEAQ (reference sequence).

The chain recombines TRBV19 with TRBJ1-4; D unclear. The V end was cut by 2 bases, the J end by 1 base, with 5 bases between. The length of the CDR3 is 14 residues. Germline CDR1 reads LNHDA; CDR2 reads SQIVND (reference sequence). The CDR3 region has the DNA TGTGCCAGTAGTATACAACTAACTAATGAAAAACTGTTTTTT. It encodes CASSIQLTNEKLFF.

CDR3 sequence (DNA): TGTGCCAGCAGTTTACAGGGGCTCGTGTACGAGCAGTACTTC. This encodes CASSLQGLVYEQYF. This chain uses TRBV27 with TRBJ2-7, with D maybe TRBD1 (6 bases). The V gene's germline CDR1 is MNHEY and CDR2 SMNVEV (reference sequence). Trimming removed 2 bases at V and 4 bases at J, with 12 bases between. The CDR3 has 14 amino acids.

The chain links TRBV28 to TRBJ1-1; 8 bases are a match to TRBD1. CDR1 is MDHEN and CDR2 is SYDVKM in the germline V gene. V trimming: 6 bases; J trimming: 2 bases; junction bases outside the gene matches: 14. This CDR3 contains 17 residues. CDR3 nucleotide sequence: TGTGCCAGCAGACCAGGGGGCTGGAGACTGCCTAACACTGAAGCTTTCTTT. Translating it yields CASRPGGWRLPNTEAFF.

This chain links TRBV7-9 with TRBJ2-1, with D possibly being TRBD1 (5 bases). V lost 2 bases, J lost 6 bases, and 5 bases lay in between. The CDR3 extends over 12 amino acids. CDR1 is SEHNR, CDR2 FQNEAQ, per germline (reference sequence). The CDR3 DNA reads as TGTGCCAGCAGCTTAAGGGGCAATGAGCAGTTCTTC. This translates into CASSLRGNEQFF.

The chain uses TRBV19 and TRBJ1-5; 7 positions agree with TRBD1. Trimming took 3 bases from V and 7 from J; bases not matched to a gene: 6. Per the germline V gene, CDR1 is LNHDA and CDR2 is SQIVND (reference sequence). CDR3 length: 14 amino acids. The CDR3 loop reads CASSIGKQGQPQHF. The CDR3 coding sequence is TGTGCCAGTAGTATTGGTAAACAGGGGCAGCCCCAGCATTTT.

This clone was found a few times. V gene TRBV9 combines with J gene TRBJ2-2; 9 bases match TRBD2. The germline CDR1 and CDR2 sequences are SGDLS and YYNGEE. The CDR3 sequence is 16 residues long. V trimming: 3 bases; J trimming: 5 bases; junction bases outside the gene matches: 8. This CDR3 reads CASSGVFSGRTGELFF. In DNA form, the CDR3 reads TGTGCCAGCAGCGGTGTATTTAGCGGGAGAACCGGGGAGCTGTTTTTT.

The chain has TRBV18 and TRBJ2-6; D might be TRBD1 (6 bases). CDR1 is KGHSH, CDR2 LQKENI, per germline. The V and J ends lost 5 bases and 0 bases respectively, with 8 bases between them. This CDR3 contains 15 residues. The CDR3 nucleotides read TGTGCCAGCTCAGAACAGGGCTCTGGGGCCAACGTCCTGACTTTC. It yields the protein CASSEQGSGANVLTF.

The J gene is TRBJ2-1, the V gene TRBV7-3, with TRBD2 matching 11 bases. With 6 bases clipped from V and 9 bases from J, the junction kept 10 bases outside the gene matches. From germline, CDR1 is SGHTA and CDR2 FQGTGA. The CDR3 spans 15 residues. CDR3 bases: TGTGCCAGCAGTTCCTTAGCGGGAGGGGTCGGTGAGCAGTTCTTC. This sequence encodes CASSSLAGGVGEQFF.

V and J are TRBV5-1 and TRBJ2-1; TRBD1 agrees at 7 bases. The CDR3 has 15 amino acids. Germline CDR1 reads SGHRS; CDR2 reads YFSETQ. V shed 0 bases, J shed 3 bases, and the junction held 3 bases outside the gene matches. CDR3 sequence reads: CASSLAGQDYNEQFF. DNA for the CDR3: TGCGCCAGCAGCTTGGCAGGACAGGACTACAATGAGCAGTTCTTC.

Points on this clone: The same CDR3 arises from other DNA sequences in this sample as well. V is TRBV18 and J is TRBJ2-5; D gene unclear. The germline V and J ends were trimmed by 4 bases and 2 bases, with 8 bases remaining between them. The length of the CDR3 is 13 residues. The germline CDR1 and CDR2 sequences are KGHSH and LQKENI. Here the CDR3 reads CASSRGLQETQYF. The CDR3 DNA reads as TGTGCCAGCTCACGAGGCCTGCAAGAGACCCAGTACTTC. Drawing the rest from reference TRBV18 and TRBJ2-5, the complete variable domain is NAGVMQNPRHLVRRRGQEARLRCSPMKGHSHVYWYRQLPEEGLKFMVYLQKENIIDESGMPKERFSAEFPKEGPSILRIQQVVRGDSAAYFCASSRGLQETQYFGPGTRLLVL.

The rearrangement links TRBV6-6 to TRBJ2-7; maybe TRBD2 (6 bases). Per the germline V gene, CDR1 is MNHNY and CDR2 is SVGAGI (reference sequence). V was pared by 2 bases and J by 0 bases, with 14 bases between. The CDR3 spans 16 residues. CDR3 coding DNA: TGTGCCAGCAGTTACCCGGGGACTCTGGCCTCCTACGAGCAGTACTTC. This sequence encodes CASSYPGTLASYEQYF.

V usage is TRBV28 and J usage is TRBJ1-5, with TRBD1 identical over 9 bases. V shed 6 bases and J 5 bases; nucleotides not matched to a gene: 8. The length of the CDR3 is 15 residues. Germline loops: CDR1 MDHEN, CDR2 SYDVKM. CDR3 sequence reads: CASRPTGGVYQPQHF. CDR3 nucleotides: TGTGCCAGCAGACCTACAGGGGGCGTTTATCAGCCCCAGCATTTT. Complete variable domain (other parts from reference TRBV28 and TRBJ1-5): DVKVTQSSRYLVKRTGEKVFLECVQDMDHENMFWYRQDPGLGLRLIYFSYDVKMKEKGDIPEGYSVSREKKERFSLILESASTNQTSMYLCASRPTGGVYQPQHFGDGTRLSIL.

The rearrangement joins TRBV6-5 to TRBJ1-1, with D unresolved. CDR3 length equals 13 residues. Between the trimmed V and J ends, which lost 8 bases and 1 base, there was a span of 11 bases. Per germline, CDR1 MNHEY and CDR2 SVGAGI. This CDR3 is CASAWRRNTEAFF. The CDR3 DNA sequence: TGTGCCAGCGCCTGGCGGAGGAACACTGAAGCTTTCTTT.